This is a list of T cell receptor beta chains from one sample in a study of T cell responses to AZD1222 COVID-19 vaccine. TCRdb's table, derived via immunoSEQ multiplex PCR, lists solely in-frame clones and lacks some. The sample yields about 140,000 clones, 80% to 95% seen once. The source was peripheral blood, collected on day 0 of AZD1222 vaccination. Receptors originate from an adult in good health. Each CDR3 is given with its conserved first and last residue. The D gene is left open where the match is weak. For some rows the clone size is stated as once, few or many, or as a class when expanded; others skip it.

>TRBD1|TRBJ1-5|once|TRBV5-1
CASSVTGDQPQHF
TGCGCCAGCAGCGTAACAGGGGATCAGCCCCAGCATTTT
>NA|TRBJ1-1|NA|TRBV12-3/TRBV12-4
CASNRGFGTEAFF
TGTGCCAGCAATAGGGGGTTTGGCACTGAAGCTTTCTTT
>NA|TRBJ2-7|NA|TRBV12-5
CASAEEPSSYEQYF
TGTGCTAGTGCGGAAGAACCTAGCTCCTACGAGCAGTACTTC
>TRBD2|TRBJ2-1|NA|TRBV19
CASSPRLAGKYNEQFF
TGTGCCAGTAGTCCTCGACTAGCGGGGAAGTACAATGAGCAGTTCTTC
>NA|TRBJ1-3|NA|TRBV29-1
CSVAGGGNTIYF
TGCAGCGTCGCGGGAGGGGGAAACACCATATATTTT
>NA|TRBJ1-1|NA|TRBV11-3
CASSLLGDTEAFF
TGTGCCAGCAGCCTCCTGGGGGACACTGAAGCTTTCTTT
>TRBD1|TRBJ1-2|NA|TRBV7-8
CASSRTGEARYGYTF
TGTGCCAGCAGCCGTACAGGGGAGGCTCGCTATGGCTACACCTTC
>NA|TRBJ1-2|once|TRBV7-3
CASSLRADNYGYTF
TGTGCCAGCAGCTTAAGGGCGGATAACTATGGCTACACCTTC
>NA|TRBJ1-1|NA|TRBV19
CASSIDGSTEAFF
TGTGCCAGTAGTATAGACGGAAGCACTGAAGCTTTCTTT
>NA|TRBJ1-3|NA|TRBV6-4
CAQTTGPFSGNTIYF
TGTGCCCAAACGACCGGGCCATTCTCTGGAAACACCATATATTTT
>TRBD1|TRBJ1-5|NA|TRBV6-2/TRBV6-3
CASSTGRGTGRGNQPQHF
TGTGCCAGCAGCACCGGAAGGGGGACAGGTCGGGGCAATCAGCCCCAGCATTTT
>NA|TRBJ1-5|NA|TRBV30
CAWSPSWNQPQHF
TGTGCCTGGAGCCCAAGTTGGAATCAGCCCCAGCATTTT
>NA|TRBJ2-7|NA|TRBV6-5
CASSSTASYEQYF
TGTGCCAGCAGCTCTACCGCTTCCTACGAGCAGTACTTC
>NA|TRBJ2-7|NA|TRBV2
CASRRQGFYEQYF
TGTGCCAGCAGAAGGCAGGGTTTCTACGAGCAGTACTTC
>TRBD2|TRBJ2-7|NA|TRBV29-1
CSAGGRESYEQYF
TGCAGCGCCGGTGGGAGGGAATCCTACGAGCAGTACTTC
>TRBD1|TRBJ1-1|NA|TRBV3-1/TRBV3-2
CASSQDFMGQGANTEAFF
TGTGCCAGCAGCCAAGATTTTATGGGGCAGGGGGCTAACACTGAAGCTTTCTTT
>NA|TRBJ2-3|NA|TRBV11-2
CASSLNPSGTDTQYF
TGTGCCAGCAGCTTAAATCCTAGCGGCACAGATACGCAGTATTTT
>NA|TRBJ2-4|NA|TRBV29-1
CSVVWTVKNIQYF
TGCAGCGTTGTCTGGACAGTCAAAAACATTCAGTACTTC
>NA|TRBJ2-7|NA|TRBV29-1
CSVERGAYEQYF
TGCAGCGTTGAGAGGGGAGCCTACGAGCAGTACTTC
>NA|TRBJ2-3|NA|TRBV11-3
CASSPRRGWDTQYF
TGTGCCAGCAGCCCCAGAAGGGGTTGGGATACGCAGTATTTT
>NA|TRBJ1-5|NA|TRBV12-5
CASGLGQGNQPQHF
TGTGCTAGTGGTTTGGGCCAGGGCAATCAGCCCCAGCATTTT
>NA|TRBJ2-1|NA|TRBV19
CASIGVHEQFF
TGTGCCAGTATCGGAGTACATGAGCAGTTCTTC
>TRBD1|TRBJ1-4|NA|TRBV9
CASGGLAGTAEKLFF
TGTGCCAGCGGGGGCCTAGCCGGGACAGCAGAAAAACTGTTTTTT
>TRBD2|TRBJ2-7|NA|TRBV6-1
CASSELAGGKYEQYF
TGTGCCAGCAGTGAACTAGCGGGAGGGAAGTACGAGCAGTACTTC
>NA|TRBJ2-7|NA|TRBV7-2
CASSNKLANPYEQYF
TGTGCCAGCAGCAATAAACTAGCCAACCCTTACGAGCAGTACTTC
>NA|TRBJ1-6|NA|TRBV5-4
CASSSSGEGNSPLHF
TGTGCCAGCAGCTCCTCCGGGGAGGGAAATTCACCCCTCCACTTT
>NA|TRBJ2-7|NA|TRBV28
CASSSPGQAYEQYF
TGTGCCAGCAGTTCCCCGGGACAAGCCTACGAGCAGTACTTC
>TRBD1|TRBJ2-2|once|TRBV2
CASRRQGLPTGELFF
TGTGCCAGCAGGAGACAGGGCCTACCCACCGGGGAGCTGTTTTTT
>TRBD1|TRBJ2-7|NA|TRBV19
CASSIEAGGPTYEQYF
TGTGCCAGTAGTATAGAGGCAGGGGGCCCTACCTACGAGCAGTACTTC
>NA|TRBJ1-1|NA|TRBV27
CASFNRVNTEAFF
TGTGCCAGCTTTAACAGGGTAAACACTGAAGCTTTCTTT
>TRBD1|TRBJ2-2|NA|TRBV7-3
CASSLTGQEGGGELFF
TGTGCCAGCAGCTTAACGGGACAGGAGGGCGGCGGGGAGCTGTTTTTT
>NA|TRBJ1-6|NA|TRBV28
CASTPTDWAYNSPLHF
TGTGCCAGCACCCCGACGGATTGGGCCTATAATTCACCCCTCCACTTT
>NA|TRBJ2-7|NA|TRBV20-1
CSARERLEQYF
TGCAGTGCTAGAGAACGACTCGAGCAGTACTTC
>NA|TRBJ1-5|NA|TRBV6-5
CASSYVDQGNQPQHF
TGTGCCAGCAGTTACGTGGACCAAGGCAATCAGCCCCAGCATTTT
>TRBD1|TRBJ1-1|NA|TRBV19
CASRVRGRDEAFF
TGTGCCAGTAGGGTTAGGGGGCGGGATGAAGCTTTCTTT
>NA|TRBJ1-3|NA|TRBV30
CAWSVRRSSPDTIYF
TGTGCCTGGAGTGTACGGAGATCAAGTCCAGACACCATATATTTT
>NA|TRBJ1-1|NA|TRBV10-1
CASAVEYTEAFF
TGCGCCAGCGCTGTGGAGTACACTGAAGCTTTCTTT
>TRBD1|TRBJ1-6|NA|TRBV5-1
CASSLGPYTGGMNSPLHF
TGCGCCAGCAGCTTGGGGCCTTATACAGGGGGAATGAATTCACCCCTCCACTTT
>NA|TRBJ1-6|NA|TRBV9
CASINTAVSYNSPLHF
TGTGCCAGCATCAACACGGCAGTCTCCTATAATTCACCCCTCCACTTT
>NA|TRBJ2-3|NA|TRBV6-6
CASSYSPTDTQYF
TGTGCCAGCAGTTACTCCCCCACAGATACGCAGTATTTT
>NA|TRBJ2-2|NA|TRBV5-1
CASSAGRANTGELFF
TGCGCCAGCAGCGCGGGACGTGCGAACACCGGGGAGCTGTTTTTT
>NA|TRBJ1-2|NA|TRBV2
CASSVSVDFYNYGYTF
TGTGCCAGCAGTGTAAGTGTGGACTTCTATAACTATGGCTACACCTTC
>NA|TRBJ1-6|NA|TRBV6-5
CASSYSASHNSPLHF
TGTGCCAGCAGTTACTCGGCGAGCCATAATTCACCCCTCCACTTT
>TRBD2|TRBJ2-1|once|TRBV2
CASRRTSGSYNEQFF
TGTGCCAGCAGGAGGACTAGCGGGAGTTACAATGAGCAGTTCTTC
>NA|TRBJ1-6|NA|TRBV27
CASSPPPSSYNSPLHF
TGTGCCAGCAGTCCCCCGCCGAGCTCCTATAATTCACCCCTCCACTTT
>TRBD1|TRBJ2-5|NA|TRBV5-1
CASSSTDRVLETQYF
TGCGCCAGCAGCTCCACGGACAGGGTGTTGGAGACCCAGTACTTC
>TRBD2|TRBJ2-7|NA|TRBV3-1/TRBV3-2
CASSQEGSGKDEQYF
TGTGCCAGCAGCCAAGAGGGCAGCGGGAAGGACGAGCAGTACTTC
>NA|TRBJ2-1|NA|TRBV19
CASSRAYNNEQFF
TGTGCCAGTAGTCGGGCCTATAATAATGAGCAGTTCTTC
>TRBD1|TRBJ1-2|once|TRBV25-1
CASSEGGTGGSGGYTF
TGTGCCAGCAGTGAAGGGGGGACAGGGGGCTCTGGTGGCTACACCTTC
>NA|TRBJ1-4|NA|TRBV4-1
CASSPYRDLAEKLFF
TGCGCCAGCAGCCCGTACCGGGACCTGGCGGAAAAACTGTTTTTT
>TRBD1|TRBJ1-5|NA|TRBV28
CASRPPGQHSNQPQHF
TGTGCCAGCAGGCCCCCGGGACAGCATAGCAATCAGCCCCAGCATTTT
>NA|TRBJ2-3|NA|TRBV6-4
CASSVTSSTDTQYF
TGTGCCAGCAGTGTGACTTCGAGCACAGATACGCAGTATTTT
>NA|TRBJ2-1|NA|TRBV3-1/TRBV3-2
CASSQLQGRTDEQFF
TGTGCCAGCAGCCAACTACAGGGGAGGACGGACGAGCAGTTCTTC
>NA|TRBJ2-3|NA|TRBV5-3
CARSLGVSTDTQYF
TGTGCCAGAAGCTTAGGAGTGAGCACAGATACGCAGTATTTT
>NA|TRBJ1-2|few|TRBV28
CASRPNYGYTF
TGTGCCAGCAGGCCTAACTATGGCTACACCTTC
>TRBD1|TRBJ1-2|NA|TRBV19
CASTSYRDRAYGYTF
TGTGCCAGTACCTCTTACCGGGACAGGGCCTATGGCTACACCTTC
>TRBD2|TRBJ2-7|NA|TRBV27
CASSPFGGKWYEQYF
TGTGCCAGCAGTCCATTCGGGGGGAAGTGGTACGAGCAGTACTTC
>TRBD1|TRBJ2-4|NA|TRBV5-4
CASSRQGPKNIQYF
TGTGCCAGCAGCCGACAGGGCCCCAAAAACATTCAGTACTTC